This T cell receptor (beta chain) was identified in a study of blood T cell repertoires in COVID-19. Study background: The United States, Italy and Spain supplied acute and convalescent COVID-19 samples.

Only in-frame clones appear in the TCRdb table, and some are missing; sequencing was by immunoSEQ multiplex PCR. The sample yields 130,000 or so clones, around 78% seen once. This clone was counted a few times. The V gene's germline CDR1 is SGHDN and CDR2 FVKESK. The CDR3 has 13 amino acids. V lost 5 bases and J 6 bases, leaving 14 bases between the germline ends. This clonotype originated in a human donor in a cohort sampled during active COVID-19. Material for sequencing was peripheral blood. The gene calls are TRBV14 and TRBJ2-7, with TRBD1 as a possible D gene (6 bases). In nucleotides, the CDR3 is TGTGCCAGCAGCGCATACAGGGTGCGCGAGCAGTACTTC. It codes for CASSAYRVREQYF.